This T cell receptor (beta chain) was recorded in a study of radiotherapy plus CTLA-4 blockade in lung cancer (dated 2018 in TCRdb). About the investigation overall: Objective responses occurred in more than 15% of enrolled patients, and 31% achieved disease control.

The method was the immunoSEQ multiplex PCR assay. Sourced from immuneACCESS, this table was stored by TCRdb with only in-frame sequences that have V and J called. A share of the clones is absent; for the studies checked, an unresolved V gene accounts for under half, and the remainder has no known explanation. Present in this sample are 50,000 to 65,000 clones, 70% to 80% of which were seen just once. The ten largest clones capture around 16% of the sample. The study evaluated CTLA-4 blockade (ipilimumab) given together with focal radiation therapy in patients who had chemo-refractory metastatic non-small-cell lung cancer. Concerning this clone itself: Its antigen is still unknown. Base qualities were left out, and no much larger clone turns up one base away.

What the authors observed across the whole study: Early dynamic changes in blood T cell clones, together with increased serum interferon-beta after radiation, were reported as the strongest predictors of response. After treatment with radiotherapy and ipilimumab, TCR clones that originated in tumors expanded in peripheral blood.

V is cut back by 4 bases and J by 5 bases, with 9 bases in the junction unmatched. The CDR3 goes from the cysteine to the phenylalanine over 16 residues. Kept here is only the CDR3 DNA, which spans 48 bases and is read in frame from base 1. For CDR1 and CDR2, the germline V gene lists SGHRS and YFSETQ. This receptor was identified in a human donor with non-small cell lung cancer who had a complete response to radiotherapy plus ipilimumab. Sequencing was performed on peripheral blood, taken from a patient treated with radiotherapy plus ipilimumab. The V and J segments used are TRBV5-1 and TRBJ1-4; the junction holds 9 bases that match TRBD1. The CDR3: CASSVLPTGGNEKLFF. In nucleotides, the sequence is TGCGCCAGCAGCGTTCTCCCCACAGGGGGCAATGAAAAACTGTTTTTT.